Following are 23 T cell receptor beta chains from one sample sequenced in a study of blood T cell repertoires in COVID-19. Sequencing used immunoSEQ multiplex PCR; TCRdb keeps in-frame clones, though not all of them. The sample lists about 190,000 clones; about 90% were seen once. Sequenced input: peripheral blood. These receptors all stem from a man aged 45 to 65 with acute or convalescent COVID-19.

The V and J genes are TRBV28 and TRBJ2-2; tentatively, D is TRBD2 (5 bases). The germline V gene encodes CDR1 MDHEN and CDR2 SYDVKM. The CDR3 consists of 14 residues. Trimming stripped 8 bases from V and 4 bases from J, with 14 bases between. For the CDR3, the DNA is TGTGCCAGCGGAGGTCGACGGCCCACCGGGGAGCTGTTTTTT. This gives the protein CASGGRRPTGELFF.

This clone was seen just once. One end of the junction is discordant with germline, which a read error may explain. The chain recombines TRBV5-1 with TRBJ2-7; 14 positions agree with TRBD2. The V gene's germline CDR1 is SGHRS and CDR2 YFSETQ. This CDR3 region has 14 residues. CDR3 amino acids: CASRLGLAGEGQYF. As DNA, the CDR3 is TGCGCCAGCAGATTGGGACTAGCGGGAGAAGGGCAGTACTTC. The variable domain in full, completed from reference TRBV5-1 and TRBJ2-7, reads KAGVTQTPRYLIKTRGQQVTLSCSPISGHRSVSWYQQTPGQGLQFLFEYFSETQRNKGNFPGRFSGRQFSNSRSEMNVSTLELGDSALYLCASRLGLAGEGQYFGPGTRLTVT.

This chain uses TRBV6-6 with TRBJ1-4, with TRBD1 as a possible D gene (6 bases). This CDR3 contains 14 residues. In germline, CDR1 is MNHNY, CDR2 SVGAGI (reference sequence). Trimming took off 6 bases at V and 6 bases at J, with 14 bases between the two ends. In DNA form, the CDR3 reads TGTGCCAGCAGCAACAGGCAGGGGTATGAAAAACTGTTTTTT. This gives the protein CASSNRQGYEKLFF.

The CDR3 region is CASSRDPAVRGYNEQFF. The CDR3 bases are TGTGCCAGCAGCCGGGACCCCGCAGTCCGGGGGTACAATGAGCAGTTCTTC. The gene calls are TRBV7-6 and TRBJ2-1; possible D gene TRBD2, 6 bases. Germline-derived CDR1 and CDR2 are SGHVS and FNYEAQ. The ends were cut back, 5 bases at V and 4 bases at J, with 21 bases in the middle. CDR3 length: 17 amino acids.

The V call is TRBV9, the J call TRBJ2-1; 8 nucleotides align to TRBD1. The CDR3 has 12 amino acids. Germline V gene data show CDR1 as SGDLS and CDR2 as YYNGEE. J lost 10 bases, V lost 3 bases, and 3 bases had no gene match. The CDR3, as DNA: TGTGCCAGCAGCGGGGACAGGCGGGAGCAGTTCTTC. It is translated as CASSGDRREQFF.

J is TRBJ1-2 and V is TRBV7-8, with TRBD1 identical over 9 bases. The CDR3 loop spans 14 amino acids. CDR1 and CDR2 (germline): SGHVS, FQNEAQ. The trim removed 1 base at V and 7 bases at J, leaving 4 bases unmatched. This CDR3 is CASSLVRQGVGYTF. CDR3 nucleotides: TGTGCCAGCAGCTTAGTTAGACAGGGGGTTGGCTACACCTTC.

This rearrangement joins TRBV27 to TRBJ2-1; no definite D call. This CDR3 spans 15 amino acids. The V end lost 8 bases, the J end lost 0 bases, and 14 bases lay between the germline ends. Germline assignment: CDR1 MNHEY and CDR2 SMNVEV (reference sequence). CDR3 sequence: CASSPLYSSYNEQFF. DNA of the CDR3: TGTGCCAGCTCCCCACTGTATAGCTCCTACAATGAGCAGTTCTTC.

The chain uses TRBV7-9 and TRBJ2-5; D not resolved. CDR3 length: 11 amino acids. Germline CDR1 SEHNR, CDR2 FQNEAQ (reference sequence). V dropped 8 bases and J dropped 2 bases, with 6 bases sitting between them. CDR3 nucleotides: TGTGCCAGCCAACGGCAAGAGACCCAGTACTTC. Amino acids: CASQRQETQYF.

A single count supports this clone. The V call is TRBV28, the J call TRBJ1-5; D is unclear. V was trimmed by 6 bases and J by 0 bases, leaving 12 bases between them. This CDR3 is 15 amino acids long. Germline CDR1 MDHEN, CDR2 SYDVKM. CDR3 region: CASSLSVYSNQPQHF. The CDR3, as DNA: TGTGCCAGCAGCCTGTCCGTGTATAGCAATCAGCCCCAGCATTTT.

The chain carries TRBV5-1 and TRBJ1-1; 9 bases fit TRBD1. The junction had 7 bases not matched to a gene; V was cut back by 3 bases and J by 4 bases. The CDR3 loop spans 15 amino acids. Germline V gives CDR1 SGHRS, CDR2 YFSETQ. CDR3 in amino acids: CASSSWTGEGTEAFF. CDR3 in DNA: TGCGCCAGCAGCTCGTGGACAGGGGAGGGCACTGAAGCTTTCTTT.

The DNA for the CDR3 is TGTGCCAGCTCACCCCGGGGAGGGGGAAATTGGGAGCCCCAGCATTTT. This sequence encodes CASSPRGGGNWEPQHF. This rearrangement joins TRBV18 to TRBJ1-5, with D tentatively TRBD1 (6 bases). Germline assignment: CDR1 KGHSH and CDR2 LQKENI. The CDR3 length is 16 residues. V gave up 3 bases and J gave up 8 bases, with 20 bases separating them.

V is TRBV27 and J is TRBJ2-7; possible D gene TRBD1, 5 bases. Trimming stripped 3 bases from V and 1 base from J, with 7 bases between. Germline V gives CDR1 MNHEY, CDR2 SMNVEV (reference sequence). CDR3 size: 13 residues. The CDR3: CASSLAGSYEQYF. In DNA, the CDR3 is TGTGCCAGCAGTTTGGCAGGGTCCTACGAGCAGTACTTC.

About this clone: The sample holds other DNA sequences that translate to the same CDR3. The chain combines TRBV9 with TRBJ1-2; no reliable D call. V was clipped by 4 bases and J by 5 bases, with 9 bases between them. From germline, CDR1 is SGDLS and CDR2 YYNGEE. The CDR3 covers 12 residues. The CDR3 is CASSPPGYGYTF. The CDR3 DNA follows: TGTGCCAGCAGCCCCCCGGGATATGGCTACACCTTC.

This chain uses TRBV7-2 with TRBJ1-1; no definite D call. With 1 base removed from V and 8 bases from J, the gap between germline ends came to 14 bases. This CDR3 has 14 residues. The germline V gene encodes CDR1 SGHTA and CDR2 FQGNSA. The CDR3 is CASSLVTERAEAFF. The CDR3 nucleotides are TGTGCCAGCAGCTTAGTTACGGAGCGGGCCGAAGCTTTCTTT. Looking up the rest from reference TRBV7-2 and TRBJ1-1 gives the full variable domain: GAGVSQSPSNKVTEKGKDVELRCDPISGHTALYWYRQSLGQGLEFLIYFQGNSAPDKSGLPSDRFSAERTGGSVSTLTIQRTQQEDSAVYLCASSLVTERAEAFFGQGTRLTVV.

The J gene is TRBJ2-1, the V gene TRBV19, with D possibly being TRBD2 (7 bases). Trimming took off 4 bases at V and 6 bases at J, with 19 bases between the two ends. CDR3 size: 16 residues. In germline, CDR1 is LNHDA, CDR2 SQIVND (reference sequence). DNA of the CDR3: TGTGCCAGTAGTAGTCCTCGGGGGGCGCATTCCAATGAGCAGTTCTTC. Protein sequence: CASSSPRGAHSNEQFF. Variable domain in full (rest from reference TRBV19 and TRBJ2-1): DGGITQSPKYLFRKEGQNVTLSCEQNLNHDAMYWYRQDPGQGLRLIYYSQIVNDFQKGDIAEGYSVSREKKESFPLTVTSAQKNPTAFYLCASSSPRGAHSNEQFFGPGTRLTVL.

The chain couples TRBV7-2 to TRBJ1-2; weak D call: TRBD1 (5 bases). The CDR3 spans 14 residues. Germline V gives CDR1 SGHTA, CDR2 FQGNSA. V was shortened by 3 bases and J by 0 bases, with 8 bases between the two germline ends. The CDR3 DNA reads as TGTGCCAGCAGCTTGGGGCCCGCTAACTATGGCTACACCTTC. Translation: CASSLGPANYGYTF.

The rearrangement uses TRBV7-8 and TRBJ2-3; 7 bases line up with TRBD2. Germline V gene data show CDR1 as SGHVS and CDR2 as FQNEAQ. With V trimmed by 0 bases and J by 4 bases, 7 bases remained unmatched. CDR3 length: 16 residues. The CDR3, as DNA: TGTGCCAGCAGCTTAGCATCCGGGAGGTCCGCAGATACGCAGTATTTT. It is translated as CASSLASGRSADTQYF. The variable domain in full, with the rest retrieved from reference TRBV7-8 and TRBJ2-3, is GAGVSQSPRYKVAKRGQDVALRCDPISGHVSLFWYQQALGQGPEFLTYFQNEAQLDKSGLPSDRFFAERPEGSVSTLKIQRTQQEDSAVYLCASSLASGRSADTQYFGPGTRLTVL.

The rearrangement links TRBV4-1 to TRBJ2-2; 11 bases line up with TRBD2. This CDR3 has 20 amino acids. V gave up 2 bases and J gave up 7 bases; unmatched junction bases: 18. Germline V gene sequence: CDR1 MGHRA, CDR2 YSYEKL. CDR3 sequence (DNA): TGCGCCAGCAGCCAAATAACTAGCGGGAGAGGGGGCCAAGGTGTCGGGGAGCTGTTTTTT. Translation: CASSQITSGRGGQGVGELFF.

The V call is TRBV7-6, the J call TRBJ1-6; D call uncertain. Trimming shortened V by 5 bases and J by 0 bases, and 14 bases separated the two germline ends. The CDR3 is made up of 17 amino acids. Germline V gene lookup returns CDR1 SGHVS and CDR2 FNYEAQ. CDR3 protein: CASSHYSASSYNSPLHF. CDR3 in DNA: TGTGCCAGCAGCCATTATTCAGCGAGCTCCTATAATTCACCCCTCCACTTT.

V usage is TRBV13 and J usage is TRBJ1-1, with D possibly being TRBD1 (5 bases). The CDR3 consists of 13 residues. Per germline, CDR1 PRHDT and CDR2 FYEKMQ (reference sequence). The V end lost 7 bases, the J end lost 3 bases, and 12 bases lay between the germline ends. The CDR3 sequence is CASNLRGDTEAFF. The CDR3 nucleotides read TGTGCCAGCAACCTCCGGGGGGACACTGAAGCTTTCTTT.

The table lists this clone with a few counts. The chain has TRBV7-6 and TRBJ2-7; possibly TRBD1 for D (5 bases). Germline V gene data show CDR1 as SGHVS and CDR2 as FNYEAQ. The length of the CDR3 is 14 residues. Trimming took off 1 base at V and 2 bases at J, with 9 bases between the two ends. The CDR3 loop reads CASSLGDSTYEQYF. The CDR3 coding sequence is TGTGCCAGCAGCTTAGGTGACAGTACCTACGAGCAGTACTTC.

The chain uses TRBV11-2 and TRBJ2-5; D call uncertain. V was pared by 0 bases and J by 2 bases, with 10 bases between. The CDR3 has 15 amino acids. CDR1 and CDR2 from the germline V gene are SGHAT and FQNNGV. The CDR3 spells CASSLDHGLQETQYF. For the CDR3, the DNA is TGTGCCAGCAGCTTAGATCACGGGTTACAAGAGACCCAGTACTTC. The variable domain in full, with the rest retrieved from reference TRBV11-2 and TRBJ2-5, is EAGVAQSPRYKIIEKRQSVAFWCNPISGHATLYWYQQILGQGPKLLIQFQNNGVVDDSQLPKDRFSAERLKGVDSTLKIQPAKLEDSAVYLCASSLDHGLQETQYFGPGTRLLVL.

V usage is TRBV28 and J usage is TRBJ1-5; TRBD1 agrees at 8 bases. From germline, CDR1 is MDHEN and CDR2 SYDVKM. The CDR3 totals 14 residues. Trimming cost V 5 bases and J 2 bases; bases outside gene matches: 2. The CDR3, as DNA: TGTGCCAGCAGTGGGGGACAGGGCAATCAGCCCCAGCATTTT. This sequence encodes CASSGGQGNQPQHF.